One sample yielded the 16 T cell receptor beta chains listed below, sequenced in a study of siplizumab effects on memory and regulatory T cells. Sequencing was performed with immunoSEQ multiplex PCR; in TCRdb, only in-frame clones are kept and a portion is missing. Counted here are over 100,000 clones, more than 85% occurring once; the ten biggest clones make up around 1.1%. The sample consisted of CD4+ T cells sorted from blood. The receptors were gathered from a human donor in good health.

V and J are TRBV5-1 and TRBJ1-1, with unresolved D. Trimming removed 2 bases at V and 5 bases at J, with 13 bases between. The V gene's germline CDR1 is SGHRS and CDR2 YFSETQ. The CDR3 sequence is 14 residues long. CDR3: CASSFLGSDTEAFF. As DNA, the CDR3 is TGCGCCAGCAGCTTCCTGGGGTCTGATACTGAAGCTTTCTTT.

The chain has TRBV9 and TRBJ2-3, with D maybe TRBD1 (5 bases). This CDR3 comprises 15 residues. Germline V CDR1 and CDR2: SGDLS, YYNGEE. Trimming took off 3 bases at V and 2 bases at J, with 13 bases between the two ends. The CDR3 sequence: CASSEGPIHTDTQYF. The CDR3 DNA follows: TGTGCCAGCAGCGAGGGGCCAATCCACACAGATACGCAGTATTTT.

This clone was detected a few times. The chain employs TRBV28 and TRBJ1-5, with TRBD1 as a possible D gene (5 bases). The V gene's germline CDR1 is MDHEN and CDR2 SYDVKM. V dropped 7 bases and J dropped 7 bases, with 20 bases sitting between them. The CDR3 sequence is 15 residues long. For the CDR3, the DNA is TGTGCCAGCATCGGTGGGACGGCCTTTCGACAGCCCCAGCATTTT. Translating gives CASIGGTAFRQPQHF.

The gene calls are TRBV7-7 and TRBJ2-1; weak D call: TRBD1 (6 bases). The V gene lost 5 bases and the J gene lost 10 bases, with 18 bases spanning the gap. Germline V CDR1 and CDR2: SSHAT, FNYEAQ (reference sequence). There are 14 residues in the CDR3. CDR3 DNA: TGTGCCAGCAGCCCGTACGAGACAGGAAGCGAGCAGTTCTTC. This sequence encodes CASSPYETGSEQFF.

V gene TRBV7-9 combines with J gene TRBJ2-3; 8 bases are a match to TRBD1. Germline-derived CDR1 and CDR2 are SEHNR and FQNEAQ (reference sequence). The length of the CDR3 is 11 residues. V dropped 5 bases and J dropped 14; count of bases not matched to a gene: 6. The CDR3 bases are TGTGCCAGCAGCCCCGCTGGGACAGGGTATTTT. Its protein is CASSPAGTGYF.

The CDR3 reads CASSLKQGARDTQYF. DNA of the CDR3: TGTGCCAGCAGCTTAAAACAGGGGGCTAGAGATACGCAGTATTTT. The genes are TRBV7-8 and TRBJ2-3, with 9 bases identical to TRBD1. From germline, CDR1 is SGHVS and CDR2 FQNEAQ. The trim removed 2 bases at V and 5 bases at J, leaving 5 bases unmatched. This CDR3 spans 15 amino acids.

The CDR3 DNA sequence: TGTGCCAGCAGCGCCAGACAGGGATTGGATACGCAGTATTTT. Its protein is CASSARQGLDTQYF. The chain combines TRBV9 with TRBJ2-3, with 7 bases fitting TRBD1. The V segment lost 3 bases and the J segment 6 bases; nucleotides outside the gene matches: 7. This CDR3 region has 14 residues. Germline-derived CDR1 and CDR2 are SGDLS and YYNGEE.

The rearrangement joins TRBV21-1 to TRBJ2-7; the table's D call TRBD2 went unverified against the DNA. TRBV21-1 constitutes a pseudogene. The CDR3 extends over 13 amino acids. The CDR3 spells CASTRGDPYEQYF. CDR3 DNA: TGTGCCAGCACCCGGGGGGACCCCTACGAGCAGTACTTC.

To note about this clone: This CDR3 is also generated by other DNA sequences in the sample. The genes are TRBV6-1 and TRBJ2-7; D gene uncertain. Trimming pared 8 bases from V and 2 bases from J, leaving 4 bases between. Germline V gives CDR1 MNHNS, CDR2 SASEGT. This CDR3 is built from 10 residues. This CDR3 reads CASGTYEQYF. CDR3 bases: TGTGCCAGCGGGACCTACGAGCAGTACTTC.

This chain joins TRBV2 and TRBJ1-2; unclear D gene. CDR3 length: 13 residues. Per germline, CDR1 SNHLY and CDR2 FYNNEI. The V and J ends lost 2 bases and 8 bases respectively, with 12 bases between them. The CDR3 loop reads CASSELGAGGYTF. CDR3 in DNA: TGTGCCAGCAGTGAATTGGGTGCGGGCGGCTACACCTTC.

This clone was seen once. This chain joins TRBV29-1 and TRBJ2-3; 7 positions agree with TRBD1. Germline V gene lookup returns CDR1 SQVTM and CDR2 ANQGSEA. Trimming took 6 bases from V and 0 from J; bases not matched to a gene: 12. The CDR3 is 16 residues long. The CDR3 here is CSVKGRQGLSTDTQYF. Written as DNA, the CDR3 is TGCAGCGTGAAAGGGAGACAGGGCCTAAGCACAGATACGCAGTATTTT.

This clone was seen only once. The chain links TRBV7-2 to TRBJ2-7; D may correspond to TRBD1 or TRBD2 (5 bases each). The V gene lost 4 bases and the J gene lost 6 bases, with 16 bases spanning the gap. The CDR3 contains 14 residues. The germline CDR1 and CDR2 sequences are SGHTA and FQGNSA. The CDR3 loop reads CASSSSGQVVEQYF. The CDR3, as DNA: TGTGCCAGCAGCTCCTCGGGGCAGGTCGTCGAGCAGTACTTC.

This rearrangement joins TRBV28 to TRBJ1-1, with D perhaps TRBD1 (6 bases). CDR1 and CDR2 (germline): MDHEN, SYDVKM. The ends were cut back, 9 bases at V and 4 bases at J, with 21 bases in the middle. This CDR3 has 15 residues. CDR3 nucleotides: TGTGCCAGTAGGCTCCATCGGGGGCGGGGCACTGAAGCTTTCTTT. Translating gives CASRLHRGRGTEAFF.

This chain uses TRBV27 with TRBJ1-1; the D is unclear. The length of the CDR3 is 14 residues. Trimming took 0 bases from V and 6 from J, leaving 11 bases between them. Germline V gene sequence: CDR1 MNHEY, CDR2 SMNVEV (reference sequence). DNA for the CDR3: TGTGCCAGCAGTTTATCGATATCAGCCTCTGAAGCTTTCTTT. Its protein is CASSLSISASEAFF.

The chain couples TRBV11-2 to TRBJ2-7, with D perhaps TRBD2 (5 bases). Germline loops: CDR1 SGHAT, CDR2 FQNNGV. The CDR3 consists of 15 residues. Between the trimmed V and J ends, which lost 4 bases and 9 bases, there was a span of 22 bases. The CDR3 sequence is CASSSIGLAHLGQYF. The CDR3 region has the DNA TGTGCCAGCAGCTCCATCGGCCTAGCACACCTGGGGCAGTACTTC. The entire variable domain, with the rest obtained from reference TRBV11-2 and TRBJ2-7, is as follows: EAGVAQSPRYKIIEKRQSVAFWCNPISGHATLYWYQQILGQGPKLLIQFQNNGVVDDSQLPKDRFSAERLKGVDSTLKIQPAKLEDSAVYLCASSSIGLAHLGQYFGPGTRLTVT.

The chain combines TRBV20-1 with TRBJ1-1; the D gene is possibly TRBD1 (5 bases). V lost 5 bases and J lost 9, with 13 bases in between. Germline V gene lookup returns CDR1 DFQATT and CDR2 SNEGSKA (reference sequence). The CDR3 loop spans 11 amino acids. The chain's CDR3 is CSAGQSGKAFF. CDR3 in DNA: TGCAGTGCTGGACAAAGCGGCAAAGCTTTCTTT.